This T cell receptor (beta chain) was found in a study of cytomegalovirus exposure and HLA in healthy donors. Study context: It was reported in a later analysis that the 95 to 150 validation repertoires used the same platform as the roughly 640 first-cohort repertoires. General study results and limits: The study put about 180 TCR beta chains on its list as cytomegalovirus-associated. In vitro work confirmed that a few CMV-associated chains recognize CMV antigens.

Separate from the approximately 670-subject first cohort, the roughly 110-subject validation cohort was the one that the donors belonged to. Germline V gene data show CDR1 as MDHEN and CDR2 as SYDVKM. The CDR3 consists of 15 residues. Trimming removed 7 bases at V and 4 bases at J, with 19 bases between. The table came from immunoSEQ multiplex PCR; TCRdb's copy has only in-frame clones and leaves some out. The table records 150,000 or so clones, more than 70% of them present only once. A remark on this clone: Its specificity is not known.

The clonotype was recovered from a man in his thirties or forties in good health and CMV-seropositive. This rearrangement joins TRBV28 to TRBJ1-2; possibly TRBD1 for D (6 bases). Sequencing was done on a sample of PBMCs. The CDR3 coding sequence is TGTGCCAGCACCTCGGAAGGGGGACCGGGCTATGGCTACACCTTC. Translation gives CASTSEGGPGYGYTF.